This T cell receptor (beta chain) was sequenced in a study of blood T cells in healthy people across ages. Study results and caveats: When set beside aged donors, long-lived donors presented more naive CD4+ cells and higher diversity.

As for this clonotype: The antigen is not known.

V was shortened by 5 bases and J by 4 bases, with 11 bases between the two germline ends. Germline V CDR1 and CDR2: SEHNR, FQNEAQ (reference sequence). The CDR3 is 13 residues long. Sample-barcoded 5' priming and a J-beta primer mix drove a second PCR of about 7 to 12 cycles. TCRdb reanalysed the 5' RACE reads using MiXCR and keeps one entry per CDR3 protein. The table lists 500,000 to 550,000 distinct CDR3 sequences, 24% of them singletons. The same data also went into a second study, on T cells of mothers and their children.

The sequenced sample consisted of blood. This receptor was obtained from a boy between 10 and 17 years old in good health. The genes are TRBV7-9 and TRBJ2-5; tentatively, D is TRBD1 (6 bases). The CDR3 here is CASSNYRAETQYF. The CDR3 DNA reads as TGTGCCAGCAGCAACTACAGGGCAGAGACCCAGTACTTC. Full variable domain (outside the CDR3, taken from reference TRBV7-9 and TRBJ2-5): DTGVSQNPRHKITKRGQNVTFRCDPISEHNRLYWYRQTLGQGPEFLTYFQNEAQLEKSRLLSDRFSAERPKGSFSTLEIQRTEQGDSAMYLCASSNYRAETQYFGPGTRLLVL.